This T cell receptor (beta chain) stems from a study of graft-versus-host responses after intestinal transplantation. Study details: Transplants were multivisceral, liver-intestinal, or isolated intestinal.

This clone was recorded once. What it binds is unknown. In germline, CDR1 is SGHTA, CDR2 FQGNSA. The CDR3 runs 12 residues. The germline V and J ends were trimmed by 0 bases and 6 bases, with 4 bases remaining between them. Profiling relied on immunoSEQ multiplex PCR, and the TCRdb table lists in-frame clones only, not all of them. The sample shows 9,000 to 13,000 clones, approximately 92% of them seen only once. Findings of the study overall: GvH clones were found in recipient marrow; some appeared first in ileum or blood. Levels of circulating GvH clones at their peak were associated with early post-transplant HvG declines.

Sequenced material: PBMCs, taken around 44 days after intestinal transplantation. The chain is built from TRBV7-2 and TRBJ2-3; no reliable D call. The source of this sequence is a human patient who received an intestinal transplant, so some T cells may come from the graft donor. CDR3 in DNA: TGTGCCAGCAGCTTAGCACAGGATACGCAGTATTTT. Its translation: CASSLAQDTQYF.